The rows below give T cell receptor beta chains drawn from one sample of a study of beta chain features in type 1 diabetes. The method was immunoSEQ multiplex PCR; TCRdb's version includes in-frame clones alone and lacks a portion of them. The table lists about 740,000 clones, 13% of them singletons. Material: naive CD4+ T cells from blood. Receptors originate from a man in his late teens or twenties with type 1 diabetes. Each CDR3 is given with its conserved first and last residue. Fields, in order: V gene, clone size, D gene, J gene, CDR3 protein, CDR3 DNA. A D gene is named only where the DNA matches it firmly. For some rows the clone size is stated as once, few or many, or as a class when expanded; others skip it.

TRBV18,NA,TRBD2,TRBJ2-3,CASSPRGEATDTQYF,TGTGCCAGCTCACCCCGGGGGGAAGCCACAGATACGCAGTATTTT
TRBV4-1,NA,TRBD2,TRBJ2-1,CASSHPGLAGGRQFF,TGCGCCAGCAGCCACCCGGGACTAGCGGGGGGGCGGCAGTTCTTC
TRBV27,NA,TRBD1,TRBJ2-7,CASSLGTGGIYEQYF,TGTGCCAGCAGTTTAGGGACAGGGGGCATCTACGAGCAGTACTTC
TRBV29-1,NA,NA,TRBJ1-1,CSFRRTEAFF,TGCAGCTTTCGGCGCACTGAAGCTTTCTTT
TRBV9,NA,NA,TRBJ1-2,CASSVVMTDSNYGYTF,TGTGCCAGCAGCGTAGTGATGACAGATTCTAACTATGGCTACACCTTC
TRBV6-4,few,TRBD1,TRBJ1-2,CASMWGRQGTYGYTF,TGTGCCAGCATGTGGGGCCGACAGGGGACCTATGGCTACACCTTC
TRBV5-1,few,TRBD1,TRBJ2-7,CASRDSPYEQYF,TGCGCCAGCCGGGACAGCCCCTACGAGCAGTACTTC
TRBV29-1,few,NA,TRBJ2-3,CSVYNTDTQYF,TGCAGCGTTTACAACACAGATACGCAGTATTTT
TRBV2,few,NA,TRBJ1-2,CASSEARGYGGYTF,TGTGCCAGCAGTGAAGCGCGAGGGTATGGTGGCTACACCTTC
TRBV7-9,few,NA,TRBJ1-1,CASSMRGRTEAFF,TGTGCCAGCAGCATGAGGGGGAGGACTGAAGCTTTCTTT
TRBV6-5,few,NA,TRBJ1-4,CASSYSQGEKLFF,TGTGCCAGCAGTTACTCTCAGGGAGAGAAACTGTTTTTT
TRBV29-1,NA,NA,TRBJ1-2,CSVEDRTANYGYTF,TGCAGCGTTGAAGACCGCACCGCTAACTATGGCTACACCTTC
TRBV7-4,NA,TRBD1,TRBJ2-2,CASSQGQGAIGELFF,TGTGCCAGCAGCCAGGGACAGGGGGCAATCGGGGAGCTGTTTTTT
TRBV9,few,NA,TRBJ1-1,CASSVAEGGQQNTEAFF,TGTGCCAGCAGCGTAGCGGAGGGAGGACAGCAGAACACTGAAGCTTTCTTT
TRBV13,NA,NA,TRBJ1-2,CASSLIRNGYTF,TGTGCCAGCAGCTTAATCAGGAACGGCTACACCTTC
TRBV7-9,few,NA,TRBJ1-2,CASSQEPNYGYTF,TGTGCCAGCAGCCAGGAACCCAACTATGGCTACACCTTC
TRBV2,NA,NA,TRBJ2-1,CASRSYNEQFF,TGTGCCAGCCGCTCCTACAATGAGCAGTTCTTC
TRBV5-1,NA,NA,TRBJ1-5,CASSLEGGNQPQHF,TGCGCCAGCAGCTTGGAGGGTGGCAATCAGCCCCAGCATTTT
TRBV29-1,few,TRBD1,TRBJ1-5,CSVVGDRENQPQHF,TGCAGCGTTGTAGGAGACAGGGAAAATCAGCCCCAGCATTTT
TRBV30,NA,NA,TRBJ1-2,CAWSVTVYGYTF,TGTGCCTGGAGTGTAACAGTCTATGGCTACACCTTC
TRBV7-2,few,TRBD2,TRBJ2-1,CASSFVGLAGEEQFF,TGTGCCAGCAGCTTTGTCGGACTAGCGGGGGAGGAGCAGTTCTTC
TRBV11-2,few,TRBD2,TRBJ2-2,CASSSAGANTGELFF,TGTGCCAGCTCCTCCGCGGGGGCGAACACCGGGGAGCTGTTTTTT
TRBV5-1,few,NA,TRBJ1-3,CASSPEVAGNTIYF,TGCGCCAGCAGTCCGGAGGTTGCTGGAAACACCATATATTTT
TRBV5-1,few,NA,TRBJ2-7,CASSLSGPEHGVEQYF,TGCGCCAGCAGCTTGAGTGGTCCGGAACACGGGGTCGAGCAGTACTTC